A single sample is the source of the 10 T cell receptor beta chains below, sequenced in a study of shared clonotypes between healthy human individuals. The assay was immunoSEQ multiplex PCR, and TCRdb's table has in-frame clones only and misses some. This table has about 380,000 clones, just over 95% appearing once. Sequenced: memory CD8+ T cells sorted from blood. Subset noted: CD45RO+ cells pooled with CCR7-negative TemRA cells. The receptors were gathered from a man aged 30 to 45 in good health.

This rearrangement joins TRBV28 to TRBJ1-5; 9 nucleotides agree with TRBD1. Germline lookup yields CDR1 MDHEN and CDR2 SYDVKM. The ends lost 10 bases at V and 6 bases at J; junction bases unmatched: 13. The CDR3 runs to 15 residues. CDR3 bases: TGTGCCATCAAGGACGGGACAGGGTTAGCTCAGCCCCAGCATTTT. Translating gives CAIKDGTGLAQPQHF. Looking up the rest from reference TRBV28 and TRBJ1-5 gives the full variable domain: DVKVTQSSRYLVKRTGEKVFLECVQDMDHENMFWYRQDPGLGLRLIYFSYDVKMKEKGDIPEGYSVSREKKERFSLILESASTNQTSMYLCAIKDGTGLAQPQHFGDGTRLSIL.

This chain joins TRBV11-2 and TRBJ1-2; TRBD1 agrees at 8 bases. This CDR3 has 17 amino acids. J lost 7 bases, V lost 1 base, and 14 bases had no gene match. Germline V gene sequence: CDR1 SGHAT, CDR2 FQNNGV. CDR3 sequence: CASSLVGNTGTGGGYTF. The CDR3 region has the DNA TGTGCCAGCAGCTTAGTAGGTAACACCGGGACAGGTGGTGGCTACACCTTC.

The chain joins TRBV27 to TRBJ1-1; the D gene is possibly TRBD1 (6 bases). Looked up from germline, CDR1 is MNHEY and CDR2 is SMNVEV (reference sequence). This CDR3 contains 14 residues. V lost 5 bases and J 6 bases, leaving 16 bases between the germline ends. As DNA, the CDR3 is TGTGCCAGCAGTCCATCACGGACAGCTCCTGAAGCTTTCTTT. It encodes CASSPSRTAPEAFF.

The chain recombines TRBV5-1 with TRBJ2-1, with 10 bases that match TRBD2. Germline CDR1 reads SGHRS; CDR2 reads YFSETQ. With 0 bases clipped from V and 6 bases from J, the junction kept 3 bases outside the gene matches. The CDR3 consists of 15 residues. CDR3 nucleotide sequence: TGCGCCAGCAGCTTGGGGCTAGCGGGAGCCAATGAGCAGTTCTTC. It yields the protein CASSLGLAGANEQFF. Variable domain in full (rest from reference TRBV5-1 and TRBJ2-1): KAGVTQTPRYLIKTRGQQVTLSCSPISGHRSVSWYQQTPGQGLQFLFEYFSETQRNKGNFPGRFSGRQFSNSRSEMNVSTLELGDSALYLCASSLGLAGANEQFFGPGTRLTVL.

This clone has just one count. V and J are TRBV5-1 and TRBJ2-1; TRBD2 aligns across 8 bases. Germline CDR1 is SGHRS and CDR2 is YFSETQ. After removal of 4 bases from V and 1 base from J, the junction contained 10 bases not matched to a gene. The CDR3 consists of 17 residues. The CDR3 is CASSIGAGLGSYNEQFF. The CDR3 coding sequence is TGCGCCAGCAGCATCGGGGCGGGACTAGGGTCCTACAATGAGCAGTTCTTC.

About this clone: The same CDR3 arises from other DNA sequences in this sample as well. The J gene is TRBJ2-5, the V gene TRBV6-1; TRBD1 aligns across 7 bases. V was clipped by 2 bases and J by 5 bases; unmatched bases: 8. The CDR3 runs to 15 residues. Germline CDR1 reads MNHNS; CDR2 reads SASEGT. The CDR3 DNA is TGTGCCAGCAGTGAAAGCATAGGGACAGAGGAGACCCAGTACTTC. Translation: CASSESIGTEETQYF.

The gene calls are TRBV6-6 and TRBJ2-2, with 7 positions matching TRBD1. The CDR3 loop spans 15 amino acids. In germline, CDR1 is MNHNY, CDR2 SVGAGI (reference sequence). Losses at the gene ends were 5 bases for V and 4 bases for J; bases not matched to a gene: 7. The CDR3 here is CASSTTGEITGELFF. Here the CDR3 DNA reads TGTGCCAGCAGTACAACAGGGGAAATCACCGGGGAGCTGTTTTTT.

For the CDR3, the DNA is TGCGCCAGCAGCTTGGTAGGGGGGAGGTGGTACGAGCAGTACTTC. It is translated as CASSLVGGRWYEQYF. The gene calls are TRBV5-1 and TRBJ2-7; the D call may be TRBD1 or TRBD2 (6 bases each). V lost 0 bases to trimming and J lost 4 bases, with 14 bases between them. The CDR3 contains 15 residues. The germline V gene has CDR1 SGHRS and CDR2 YFSETQ.

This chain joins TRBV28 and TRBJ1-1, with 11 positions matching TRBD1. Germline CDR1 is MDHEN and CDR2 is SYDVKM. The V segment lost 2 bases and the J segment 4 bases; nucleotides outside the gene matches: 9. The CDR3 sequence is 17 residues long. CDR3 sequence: CASSLEDRGRRSTEAFF. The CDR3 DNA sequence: TGTGCCAGCAGTTTAGAGGACAGGGGGCGTAGGTCCACTGAAGCTTTCTTT.

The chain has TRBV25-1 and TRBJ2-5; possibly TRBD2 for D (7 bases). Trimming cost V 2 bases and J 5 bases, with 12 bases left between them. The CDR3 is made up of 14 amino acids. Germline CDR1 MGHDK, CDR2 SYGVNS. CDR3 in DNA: TGTGCCAGCAGTGAACGGGGGGCTAGGGAGACCCAGTACTTC. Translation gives CASSERGARETQYF.